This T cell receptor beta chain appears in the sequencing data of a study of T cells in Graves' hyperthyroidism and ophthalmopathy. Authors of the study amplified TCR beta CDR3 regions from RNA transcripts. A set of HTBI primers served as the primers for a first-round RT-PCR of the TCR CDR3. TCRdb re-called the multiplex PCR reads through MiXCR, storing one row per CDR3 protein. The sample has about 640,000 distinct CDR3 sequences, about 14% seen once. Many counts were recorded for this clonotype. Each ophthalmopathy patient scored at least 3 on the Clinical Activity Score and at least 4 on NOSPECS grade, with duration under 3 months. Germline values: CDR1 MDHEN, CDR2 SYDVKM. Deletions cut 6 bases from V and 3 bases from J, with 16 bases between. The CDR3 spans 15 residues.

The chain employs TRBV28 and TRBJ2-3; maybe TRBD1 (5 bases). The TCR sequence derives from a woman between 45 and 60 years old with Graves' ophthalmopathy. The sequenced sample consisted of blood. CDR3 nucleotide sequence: TGTGCCAGCAGCGCCGTAGCAGGACAAACAGATACGCAGTATTTT. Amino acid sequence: CASSAVAGQTDTQYF.